The 25 T cell receptor beta chains below come from one sample, sequenced in a study of CD8+ T cells in alopecia areata (dated by TCRdb to 2017 to 2018). Pooled mouse cutaneous lymph node cells were stained for CD4, CD8alpha, NKG2D, NKG2ACE and other markers, then sorted on a BD Influx. The library came from the immunoSEQ multiplex PCR assay. RNA was extracted from all samples and reverse transcribed into cDNA, which served as template for TCR sequencing. The source is immuneACCESS, and TCRdb retained only in-frame sequences with V and J called. Part of the clones is not carried over; for the studies checked, unresolved V genes explain less than half of this, and the remainder is unexplained. This sample was tabulated with more than 250,000 clones, among which there are no singletons. Roughly 1.2% of the sample belongs to the ten largest clones. The sequenced sample consisted of CD4+ T cells sorted from a lymph node. The origin of the receptors is a C3H/HeJ mouse with alopecia areata. This line of mice carries MHC haplotype H2-k.

On this clone itself: Genes and germline are mouse. The CDR3 end falls 4 residues outside the read, so it is completed with the germline J gene. This sample includes further DNA sequences coding for the same CDR3. V gene TRBV19 combines with J gene TRBJ1-2; 7 bases map to TRBD1. Germline V CDR1 and CDR2: FNHDT, SITEND (reference sequence). Losses at the gene ends were 3 bases for V and 2 bases for J; bases not matched to a gene: 1. CDR3 size: 13 residues. The CDR3 region is CASSTGGNSDYTF. Partial CDR3 DNA: TGTGCCAGCAGTACAGGGGGGAACTCC.

A word on this clone: The gene symbols are mouse symbols. Read data end 4 residues before the CDR3 end; the end is taken from the germline J gene. The chain couples TRBV13-3 to TRBJ1-1, with D perhaps TRBD1 (6 bases). The length of the CDR3 is 13 residues. Per germline, CDR1 NNHDY and CDR2 SYVADS. V shed 6 bases and J shed 1 base, with 10 bases lying between them. This CDR3 reads CASTSGQNTEVFF. Partial CDR3 DNA: TGTGCCAGCACCTCGGGACAAAACACA.

There are a few counts of this clone. All gene names here are mouse names. With the read ending 4 residues before the CDR3 end, the germline J gene is used to fill in that end. The genes are TRBV13-2 and TRBJ2-1; D may be TRBD1 (6 bases). The CDR3 runs to 15 residues. Germline V gene lookup returns CDR1 NNHNN and CDR2 SYGAGS (reference sequence). The germline V and J ends were trimmed by 0 bases and 4 bases, with 11 bases remaining between them. Partial CDR3 DNA: TGTGCCAGCGGTGATGCAAGGGGACAATATGCT. This gives the protein CASGDARGQYA. From start to end, the CDR3 is CASGDARGQYAEQFF.

As regards this clone: Gene and germline names: mouse. The read is 4 residues too short to cover the CDR3 end, so that end is filled in from the germline J gene. The rearrangement uses TRBV13-2 and TRBJ2-2; D perhaps matches TRBD2 (5 bases). Per germline, CDR1 NNHNN and CDR2 SYGAGS (reference sequence). Trimming removed 3 bases from V and 3 bases from J, with 12 bases in between. The CDR3 has 15 amino acids. The CDR3 region is CASGAWNGDTGQLYF. The sequenced CDR3 bases are TGTGCCAGCGGTGCCTGGAATGGGGACACCGGG.

With respect to this clone: Mouse gene names and germline throughout. The covered CDR3 bases are TGTGCCGCCGCACAGGGGATCGACTCC. Translation gives CAAAQGIDS. The CDR3 in its entirety is CAAAQGIDSDYTF. The chain carries TRBV13-1 and TRBJ1-2, with TRBD1 matching 7 bases. The CDR3 end lies 4 residues beyond the end of the read and is filled in from the germline J gene. CDR1 is NSHNY and CDR2 is SYGAGN in the germline V gene. J lost 3 bases, V lost 10 bases, and 9 bases had no gene match. The CDR3 runs to 13 residues.

As to this clone: Germline and genes: mouse. The read terminates 4 residues before the CDR3 end, so the remaining end is supplied by the germline J gene. The rearrangement joins TRBV13-2 to TRBJ1-1, with D unclear. Germline lookup yields CDR1 NNHNN and CDR2 SYGAGS (reference sequence). The CDR3 loop spans 12 amino acids. The sequenced CDR3 bases are TGTGCCAGCGGTGATGGGGAGACA. This translates into CASGDGET. The whole CDR3 is CASGDGETEVFF.

This clone was picked up a small number of times. Gene and germline names: mouse. The read ends 4 residues early relative to the CDR3; the germline J gene fills the gap. Other DNA sequences of this sample code for an identical CDR3. V usage is TRBV1 and J usage is TRBJ2-3, with TRBD1 as a possible D gene (5 bases). Germline V gene lookup returns CDR1 NSQYPW and CDR2 LRSPGD (reference sequence). V was cut by 4 bases and J by 0 bases, with 8 bases left in between. CDR3 length equals 14 residues. The DNA read from the CDR3 is TGCACCTGCAGTGGCGGACAAAGTGCAGAA. This gives the protein CTCSGGQSAE. The entire CDR3 is CTCSGGQSAETLYF.

On this clone itself: Here the gene names and germline are mouse. With the read ending 4 residues before the CDR3 end, the germline J gene is used to fill in that end. The V and J genes are TRBV1 and TRBJ2-5; TRBD1 might be the D (7 bases). CDR1 NSQYPW and CDR2 LRSPGD come from the germline V gene (reference sequence). The CDR3 is 15 residues long. The covered CDR3 bases are TGCACCTGCAGTGCAGAGAGGGGGCGAGAAGAC. It encodes CTCSAERGRED. The full CDR3 protein is CTCSAERGREDTQYF. Looking up the rest from reference TRBV1 and TRBJ2-5 gives the full variable domain: VTLLEQNPRWRLVPRGQAVNLRCILKNSQYPWMSWYQQDLQKQLQWLFTLRSPGDKEVKSLPGADYLATRVTDTELRLQVANMSQGRTLYCTCSAERGREDTQYFGPGTRLLVL.

As concerns this clone: Mouse names are used for the genes. The read falls 4 residues short of the CDR3 end, and the missing part is taken from the germline J gene. The same CDR3 arises from other DNA sequences in this sample as well. The chain carries TRBV1 and TRBJ2-1, with TRBD2 matching 11 bases. CDR1 is NSQYPW, CDR2 LRSPGD, per germline (reference sequence). Trimming at V came to 0 bases and at J to 4 bases, leaving 2 bases not matched to a gene. The CDR3 is made up of 16 amino acids. CDR3 bases read: TGCACCTGCAGTGCAGATGGGACTGGGGGATATGCT. Translation: CTCSADGTGGYA. The entire CDR3 reads CTCSADGTGGYAEQFF.

In regard to this clone: Any gene name here is a mouse gene name. The CDR3 is cut off 4 residues early in the read; its end comes from the germline J gene. V gene TRBV5 combines with J gene TRBJ2-1; 8 bases match TRBD2. In germline, CDR1 is LGHNA, CDR2 YNLKQL (reference sequence). This CDR3 is 15 amino acids long. The CDR3 loop is CASSQELGVLAEQFF. CDR3 bases read: TGTGCCAGCAGCCAAGAACTGGGGGTCTTAGCT.

This clone has just a few counts. Germline and genes here are mouse. The CDR3 end falls 4 residues outside the read, so it is completed with the germline J gene. The chain has TRBV19 and TRBJ2-3, with D tentatively TRBD1 (6 bases). Trimming cost V 2 bases and J 4 bases, with 11 bases left between them. From germline, CDR1 is FNHDT and CDR2 SITEND (reference sequence). The CDR3 consists of 14 residues. The DNA read from the CDR3 is TGTGCCAGCAGTATGGGACAAAACACAGAA. Residues: CASSMGQNTE. The full-length CDR3 reads as CASSMGQNTETLYF.

In regard to this clone: Gene names and germline match the mouse. The read comes to an end 4 residues before the CDR3 does, leaving the germline J gene to fill in the end. The same CDR3 can be traced to other DNA sequences in this sample. V and J are TRBV1 and TRBJ2-5, with 8 bases matching TRBD1. In germline, CDR1 is NSQYPW, CDR2 LRSPGD (reference sequence). CDR3 size: 14 residues. The sequenced CDR3 bases are TGCACCTGCAGTGCTAGGACAGGGAGAGAC. Protein product: CTCSARTGRD. The whole CDR3 protein is CTCSARTGRDTQYF.

On this clone itself: The gene names here belong to mouse. The read ends 4 residues before the CDR3 terminus; that terminus is restored from the germline J gene. The J gene is TRBJ2-5, the V gene TRBV13-3; D perhaps matches TRBD1 (6 bases). Per germline, CDR1 NNHDY and CDR2 SYVADS. The CDR3 contains 13 residues. V was clipped by 4 bases and J by 3 bases, with 9 bases between them. The sequenced CDR3 bases are TGTGCCAGCAGTCAGGACAGACAAGAC. Amino acid sequence: CASSQDRQD. The entire CDR3 is CASSQDRQDTQYF.

In this sample, this clone turned up a few times. Genes and germline come from the mouse. With the read ending 4 residues before the CDR3 end, the germline J gene is used to fill in that end. The genes are TRBV13-2 and TRBJ2-7, with 9 bases aligning to TRBD2. The germline gives CDR1 NNHNN, CDR2 SYGAGS (reference sequence). This CDR3 has 14 residues. The DNA read from the CDR3 is TGTGCCAGCGGTGATTGGGGGGGCGCCCAT. Its translation is CASGDWGGAH. The CDR3 in its entirety is CASGDWGGAHEQYF.

This clone has at least ten counts. Here the gene names and germline are mouse. The read comes to an end 4 residues before the CDR3 does, leaving the germline J gene to fill in the end. Distinct nucleotide sequences in the sample also encode this CDR3. This sequence joins TRBV1 and TRBJ1-1, with a tentative D call TRBD1 (5 bases). V dropped 0 bases and J dropped 0 bases, with 8 bases sitting between them. The CDR3 totals 15 residues. Germline values: CDR1 NSQYPW, CDR2 LRSPGD (reference sequence). The CDR3 sequence is CTCSADQGANTEVFF. CDR3 bases read: TGCACCTGCAGTGCAGATCAGGGTGCAAACACA.

This clone was recorded a few times. Mouse germline and gene names are used. The read ends 4 residues shy of where the CDR3 ends; the end is completed using the germline J gene. The sample holds other DNA sequences that translate to the same CDR3. This chain uses TRBV5 with TRBJ2-5, with 11 bases that match TRBD2. V gave up 0 bases and J gave up 3 bases; unmatched junction bases: 2. Germline lookup yields CDR1 LGHNA and CDR2 YNLKQL (reference sequence). The CDR3 has 16 amino acids. CDR3 DNA, as far as it was read: TGTGCCAGCAGCCAAGACAGACTGGGGGGGCAAGAC. Its protein is CASSQDRLGGQD. The whole CDR3 region reads CASSQDRLGGQDTQYF.

About this clone: All gene names here are mouse names. Read data end 4 residues before the CDR3 end; the end is taken from the germline J gene. Distinct nucleotide sequences in the sample also encode this CDR3. The chain recombines TRBV13-3 with TRBJ2-1; 11 bases fit TRBD2. Germline V gene sequence: CDR1 NNHDY, CDR2 SYVADS. The CDR3 covers 14 residues. The CDR3 DNA, read in part, is TGTGCCAGCAGTCTGGACTGGGGGGTAGCT. Protein: CASSLDWGVA. The complete CDR3 reads CASSLDWGVAEQFF.

This clone appeared a few times. Mouse germline and gene names are used. Read data end 4 residues before the CDR3 end; the end is taken from the germline J gene. The J gene is TRBJ2-3, the V gene TRBV5; 10 bases line up with TRBD2. With V trimmed by 1 base and J by 0 bases, 7 bases remained unmatched. The CDR3 is 18 residues long. CDR1 and CDR2 (germline): LGHNA, YNLKQL (reference sequence). The CDR3 sequence is CASSQASGGAGSAETLYF. Partial CDR3 DNA: TGTGCCAGCAGCCAAGCCTCTGGGGGGGCGGGGAGTGCAGAA.

Comment on this clone: The genes and germline here are from mouse. Read data end 4 residues before the CDR3 end; the end is taken from the germline J gene. The chain has TRBV1 and TRBJ2-1; 7 nucleotides match TRBD2. There are 15 residues in the CDR3. Germline V gives CDR1 NSQYPW, CDR2 LRSPGD (reference sequence). V was clipped by 4 bases and J by 1 base; unmatched bases: 4. The CDR3 loop is CTCSGTLGNYAEQFF. Partial CDR3 DNA: TGCACCTGCAGTGGCACACTGGGGAACTATGCT.

This clone was seen only a few times. Here the gene names and germline are mouse. Read sequence stops 4 residues before the CDR3 end, and the germline J gene provides the missing end. V is TRBV13-3 and J is TRBJ2-3; possible D gene TRBD1, 7 bases. V was cut by 2 bases and J by 3 bases, with 10 bases left in between. This CDR3 has 14 residues. Germline CDR1 reads NNHDY; CDR2 reads SYVADS. The chain's CDR3 is CASSERGRAETLYF. CDR3 bases read: TGTGCCAGCAGTGAAAGGGGGCGAGCAGAA.

Note on this clone: Gene and germline names: mouse. Sequencing ends 4 residues short of the CDR3 end; the germline J gene provides the rest. The sample contains more than one DNA sequence encoding this CDR3. J is TRBJ2-2 and V is TRBV13-1; 10 bases match TRBD1. This CDR3 region has 16 residues. The V gene's germline CDR1 is NSHNY and CDR2 SYGAGN. V shed 0 bases, J shed 3 bases, and the junction held 2 bases outside the gene matches. CDR3 amino acids: CASSDAGTGDTGQLYF. CDR3 DNA (partial): TGTGCCAGCAGTGATGCCGGGACAGGGGACACCGGG.

On this clone: These gene names are mouse names. The read gets to within 4 residues of the CDR3 end, and the germline J gene fills in the rest. The chain links TRBV19 to TRBJ2-2; 10 bases match TRBD1. The length of the CDR3 is 15 residues. V gave up 5 bases and J gave up 3 bases; unmatched junction bases: 4. In germline, CDR1 is FNHDT, CDR2 SITEND (reference sequence). CDR3 sequence reads: CASSPGQGHTGQLYF. The sequenced part of the CDR3 DNA is TGTGCCAGCAGCCCGGGACAGGGGCACACCGGG.

This clone was detected only a few times. Genes and germline come from the mouse. From the germline J gene comes the end of the CDR3, since the read stops 4 residues before it. This chain joins TRBV13-2 and TRBJ2-3; TRBD1 matches 8 bases. The CDR3 is 14 residues long. Losses at the gene ends were 5 bases for V and 1 base for J; bases not matched to a gene: 3. From germline, CDR1 is NNHNN and CDR2 SYGAGS (reference sequence). The CDR3 here is CASGTGQGAETLYF. Partial CDR3 DNA: TGTGCCAGCGGGACGGGACAGGGTGCAGAA.

A note on this clone: Germline and genes: mouse. CDR3 sequence reads: CASSSRLGQDTQYF. The covered CDR3 bases are TGTGCCAGCAGCTCCCGACTGGGGCAAGAC. J is TRBJ2-5 and V is TRBV5; 8 positions match TRBD2. The read terminates 4 residues before the CDR3 end, so the remaining end is supplied by the germline J gene. This CDR3 comprises 14 residues. The germline V gene encodes CDR1 LGHNA and CDR2 YNLKQL (reference sequence). Trimming removed 5 bases from V and 3 bases from J; junction bases left unmatched: 4.

To note about this clone: Gene names denote mouse genes. The observed sequence ends 4 residues before the CDR3 terminus, with the missing tail filled in from the germline J gene. The chain couples TRBV17 to TRBJ2-7; D call uncertain. The CDR3 consists of 11 residues. From germline, CDR1 is MNHDT and CDR2 YYDKIL. Trimming took off 4 bases at V and 3 bases at J, with 4 bases between the two ends. The sequenced part of the CDR3 DNA is TGTGCTAGCAGTATTCTCTAT. The encoded protein is CASSILY. The complete CDR3 reads CASSILYEQYF. The full variable domain, with the rest looked up from reference TRBV17 and TRBJ2-7, is DTTVKQNPRYKLARVGKPVNLICSQTMNHDTMYWYQKKPNQAPKLLLFYYDKILNREADTFEKFQSSRPNNSFCSLYIGSAGLEYSAMYLCASSILYEQYFGPGTRLTVL.